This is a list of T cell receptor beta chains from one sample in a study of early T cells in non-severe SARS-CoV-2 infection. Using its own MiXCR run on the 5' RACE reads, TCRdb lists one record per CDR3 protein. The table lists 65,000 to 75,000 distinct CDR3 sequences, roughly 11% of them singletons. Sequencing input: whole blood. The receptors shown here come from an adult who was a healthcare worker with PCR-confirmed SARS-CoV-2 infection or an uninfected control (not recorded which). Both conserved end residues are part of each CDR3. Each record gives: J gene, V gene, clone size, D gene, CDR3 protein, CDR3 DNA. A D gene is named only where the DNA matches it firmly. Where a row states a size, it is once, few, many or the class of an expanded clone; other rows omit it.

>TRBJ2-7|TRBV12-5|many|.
CASGAYEQYF
TGTGCTAGTGGGGCCTACGAGCAGTACTTC
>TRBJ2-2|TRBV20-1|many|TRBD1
CSASATGVGELFF
TGCAGTGCTAGCGCTACAGGGGTCGGGGAGCTGTTTTTT
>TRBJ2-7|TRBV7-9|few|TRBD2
CASSLSGGRRYEQYF
TGTGCCAGCAGCTTATCGGGCGGGAGGAGGTACGAGCAGTACTTC
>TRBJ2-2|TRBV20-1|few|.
CSARHPTNTGELFF
TGCAGTGCTAGACATCCGACGAACACCGGGGAGCTGTTTTTT
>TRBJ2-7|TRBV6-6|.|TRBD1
CASTKADRAPYEQYF
TGTGCCAGCACTAAAGCGGACAGGGCCCCCTACGAGCAGTACTTC
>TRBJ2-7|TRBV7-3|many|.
CASSRDQRSEQYF
TGTGCCAGCAGTAGGGACCAACGTTCCGAGCAGTACTTC
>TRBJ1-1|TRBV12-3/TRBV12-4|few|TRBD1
CASSFRTGLGTEAFF
TGTGCCAGCAGTTTCCGGACAGGGCTGGGGACTGAAGCTTTCTTT
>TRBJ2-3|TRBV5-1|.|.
CASRDGPSTDTQYF
TGCGCCAGCAGGGACGGCCCTAGCACAGATACGCAGTATTTT
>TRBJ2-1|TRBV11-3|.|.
CASSLLASLPDNEQFF
TGTGCCAGCAGCTTATTAGCCTCGCTCCCAGACAATGAGCAGTTCTTC
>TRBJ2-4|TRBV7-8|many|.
CASSLTGLAKNIQYF
TGTGCCAGCAGCTTAACAGGGCTAGCCAAAAACATTCAGTACTTC
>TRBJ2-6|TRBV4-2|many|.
CASSQGVGQASGANVLTF
TGTGCCAGCAGCCAAGGGGTAGGACAAGCATCTGGGGCCAACGTCCTGACTTTC
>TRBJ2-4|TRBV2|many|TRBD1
CASSAGQPIIAKNIQYF
TGTGCCAGCAGTGCGGGACAGCCTATTATAGCCAAAAACATTCAGTACTTC
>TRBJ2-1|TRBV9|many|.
CASSVAGVRSEQFF
TGTGCCAGCAGCGTAGCAGGGGTCAGGAGTGAGCAGTTCTTC
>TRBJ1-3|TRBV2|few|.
CASLQYGNTIYF
TGTGCCAGTTTGCAGTATGGAAACACCATATATTTT
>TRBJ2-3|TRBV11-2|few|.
CASTFRSDTQYF
TGTGCCAGCACCTTCCGTTCAGATACGCAGTATTTT
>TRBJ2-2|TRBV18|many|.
CASSPPWRGMENTGELFF
TGTGCCAGCTCACCACCGTGGAGAGGAATGGAGAACACCGGGGAGCTGTTTTTT
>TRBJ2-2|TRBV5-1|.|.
CASRPGSWTGELFF
TGCGCCAGCAGACCCGGGAGTTGGACCGGGGAGCTGTTTTTT
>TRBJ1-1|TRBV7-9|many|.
CASSPVGNTEAFF
TGTGCCAGCAGCCCCGTAGGGAACACTGAAGCTTTCTTT
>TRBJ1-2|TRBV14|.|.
CASSQVGAGSDYTF
TGTGCCAGCAGCCAAGTTGGTGCAGGGTCGGACTACACCTTC
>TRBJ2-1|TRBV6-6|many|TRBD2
CASSYSPTSGGPNEQFF
TGTGCCAGCAGTTACTCTCCTACTAGCGGGGGGCCCAATGAGCAGTTCTTC
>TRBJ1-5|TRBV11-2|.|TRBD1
CASSAGQGATGGPQHF
TGTGCCAGCAGCGCCGGTCAGGGGGCTACGGGCGGACCCCAGCATTTT
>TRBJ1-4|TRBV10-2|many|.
CASSEFRDIGEKLFF
TGCGCCAGCAGTGAGTTCCGGGACATCGGAGAAAAACTGTTTTTT
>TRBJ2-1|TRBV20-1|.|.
CSATDYSDEQFF
TGCAGTGCAACAGACTATTCAGATGAGCAGTTCTTC
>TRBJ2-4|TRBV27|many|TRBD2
CASSLSGLSSIQYF
TGTGCCAGCAGTTTATCGGGACTAAGTAGCATTCAGTACTTC
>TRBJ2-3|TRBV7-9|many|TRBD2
CASSLRTSGQDTQYF
TGTGCCAGCAGCTTACGGACTAGCGGTCAAGATACGCAGTATTTT
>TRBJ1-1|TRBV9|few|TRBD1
CASSLQGAMNTEAFF
TGTGCCAGCAGCCTACAGGGGGCTATGAACACTGAAGCTTTCTTT
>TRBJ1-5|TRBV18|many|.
CASSPPGSGGQPQHF
TGTGCCAGCTCACCTCCCGGATCTGGAGGACAGCCCCAGCATTTT
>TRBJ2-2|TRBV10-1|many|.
CASTATVNTGELFF
TGCGCCAGCACCGCGACGGTAAACACCGGGGAGCTGTTTTTT
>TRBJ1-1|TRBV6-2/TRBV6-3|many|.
CASSFPTRQEAFF
TGTGCCAGCAGTTTTCCGACGCGACAGGAAGCTTTCTTT
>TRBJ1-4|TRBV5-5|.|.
CASIDPFEAGKLFF
TGTGCCAGCATCGACCCTTTCGAGGCCGGAAAACTGTTTTTT
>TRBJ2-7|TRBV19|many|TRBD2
CASSILAGGREQYF
TGTGCCAGTAGTATCCTAGCGGGGGGAAGAGAGCAGTACTTC
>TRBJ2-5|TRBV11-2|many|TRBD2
CASSERAGGQETQYF
TGTGCCAGCAGCGAGAGGGCGGGAGGACAAGAGACCCAGTACTTC
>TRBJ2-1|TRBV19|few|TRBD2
CASSLLLKPQREGNEQFF
TGTGCCAGTAGTCTCCTTCTAAAGCCCCAGCGGGAGGGCAATGAGCAGTTCTTC
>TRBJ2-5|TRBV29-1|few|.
CSVEVLEEPQETQYF
TGCAGCGTTGAAGTCCTCGAGGAACCCCAAGAGACCCAGTACTTC
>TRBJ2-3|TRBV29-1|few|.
CSARRTDTQYF
TGCAGCGCCCGGAGAACAGATACGCAGTATTTT
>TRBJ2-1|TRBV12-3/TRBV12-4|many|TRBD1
CASNYREGGQGKDEQFF
TGTGCCAGCAATTATAGGGAGGGAGGACAGGGGAAGGATGAGCAGTTCTTC
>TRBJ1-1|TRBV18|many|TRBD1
CASSTTGDTEAFF
TGTGCCAGCTCAACGACAGGGGACACTGAAGCTTTCTTT
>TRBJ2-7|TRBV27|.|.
CASSFRSGSSYEQYF
TGTGCCAGCAGTTTTAGGTCAGGGTCCTCCTACGAGCAGTACTTC
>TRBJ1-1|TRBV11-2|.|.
CASSKQENTEAFF
TGTGCCAGCAGCAAACAGGAAAACACTGAAGCTTTCTTT
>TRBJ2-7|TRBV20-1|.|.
CSARDPLGGKGNEQYF
TGCAGTGCTAGAGATCCCTTAGGGGGGAAGGGGAACGAGCAGTACTTC
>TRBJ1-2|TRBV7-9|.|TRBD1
CASSPRTGMGYGYTF
TGTGCCAGCAGCCCCCGGACAGGGATGGGCTATGGCTACACCTTC
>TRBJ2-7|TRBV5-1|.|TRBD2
CASSRDYLSYEQYF
TGCGCCAGCAGCCGGGACTACCTGTCCTACGAGCAGTACTTC
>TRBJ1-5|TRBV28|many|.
CASRDYSNQPQHF
TGTGCCAGCAGGGACTATAGCAATCAGCCCCAGCATTTT
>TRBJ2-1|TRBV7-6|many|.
CASSPPGGNEQFF
TGTGCCAGCAGCCCCCCCGGGGGCAATGAGCAGTTCTTC
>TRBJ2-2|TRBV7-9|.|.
CASSSVGNGELFF
TGTGCCAGCAGCTCGGTGGGGAACGGGGAGCTGTTTTTT
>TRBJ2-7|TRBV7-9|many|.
CASSPIYEQYF
TGTGCCAGCAGCCCAATCTACGAGCAGTACTTC
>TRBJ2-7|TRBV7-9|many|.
CASSVWYAGTYEQYF
TGTGCCAGCAGCGTGTGGTACGCGGGAACCTACGAGCAGTACTTC
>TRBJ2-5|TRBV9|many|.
CASSVAGTQETQYF
TGTGCCAGCAGCGTAGCCGGGACCCAAGAGACCCAGTACTTC
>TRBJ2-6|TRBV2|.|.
CASSEYGGYFGANVLTF
TGTGCCAGCAGTGAATATGGCGGATACTTCGGGGCCAACGTCCTGACTTTC
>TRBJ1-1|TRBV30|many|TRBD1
CAWSVQGGLFF
TGTGCCTGGAGTGTCCAGGGGGGCCTTTTCTTT
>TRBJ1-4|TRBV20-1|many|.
CSARATGSAWFLF
TGCAGTGCTAGAGCCACGGGCTCGGCGTGGTTCCTTTTT
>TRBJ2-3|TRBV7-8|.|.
CASSPLDLGTDTQYF
TGTGCCAGCAGCCCCCTAGACCTGGGTACAGATACGCAGTATTTT